This TCR beta chain was recorded in a study of blood T cell repertoires in COVID-19. About the study: Acute and convalescent COVID-19 specimens originated in the United States, Italy and Spain. PBMCs, B-cell-depleted T cells, or T cells were the source of the cDNA or gDNA that made up the material.

This CDR3 is built from 16 residues. The germline gives CDR1 SGHRS, CDR2 YFSETQ. V lost 4 bases, J lost 7 bases, and 20 bases lay in between. Original analysis: Reference gene primer amplification yielded estimated nucleated cell counts. Produced via immunoSEQ multiplex PCR; TCRdb's table is partial and in-frame only. The V and J calls and the clone size are those of that table, but D and trimming were determined from the DNA. The table has 200,000 to 300,000 clones, 75% to 90% seen once; the top ten hold over 1.5%. The sequence derives from a man younger than 40 with active or convalescent COVID-19. The genes are TRBV5-1 and TRBJ2-2, with TRBD1 as a possible D gene (6 bases). Sequenced: peripheral blood. The CDR3 region is CASSTYRVQGIGELFF. CDR3 nucleotides: TGCGCCAGCAGCACCTACAGGGTCCAAGGAATCGGGGAGCTGTTTTTT.